A single sample gave rise to the 10 T cell receptor beta chains below, sequenced in a study of regulatory T cells in long-lasting Graves disease. The TCR beta library used iRepertoire HTBI primers with Arm-PCR amplification of CDR3. TCRdb called the multiplex PCR reads again in MiXCR, with one record for every CDR3 protein. The repertoire holds 350,000 to 500,000 distinct CDR3 sequences, with about 17% as singletons. Time point noted: newly diagnosed GD, antithyroid drugs for less than 3 months. Isolated PBMC RNA provided the starting material for the TCR library. The same sample was also studied in work on T cells in Graves' hyperthyroidism and ophthalmopathy.

The sequences come from peripheral blood mononuclear cells (PBMCs), collected at new diagnosis, from a patient treated with antithyroid drugs. These receptor sequences come from a young woman with Graves disease.

V usage is TRBV28 and J usage is TRBJ1-1, with no clear D. The CDR3 is 13 residues long. Germline V gene data show CDR1 as MDHEN and CDR2 as SYDVKM. Trimming removed 2 bases at V and 4 bases at J, with 8 bases between. CDR3 protein: CASSLLSPTEAFF. Written as DNA, the CDR3 is TGTGCCAGCAGTTTACTTAGCCCCACTGAAGCTTTCTTT.

The CDR3 DNA reads TGTGCCAGCAGCCACGATCCAGGAAACACTGAAGCTTTCTTT. Translating it yields CASSHDPGNTEAFF. The chain joins TRBV6-1 to TRBJ1-1; no reliable D call. The V gene lost 6 bases and the J gene lost 2 bases, with 13 bases spanning the gap. The CDR3 has 14 amino acids. CDR1 is MNHNS, CDR2 SASEGT, per germline.

This clonotype occurred many times. J is TRBJ2-1 and V is TRBV7-3, with D uncertain. CDR1 SGHTA and CDR2 FQGTGA come from the germline V gene. The ends were cut back, 0 bases at V and 5 bases at J, with 20 bases in the middle. The length of the CDR3 is 18 residues. As DNA, the CDR3 is TGTGCCAGCAGCTTAACAGGCTCGAGTAGCCCTGGAAACAATGAGCAGTTCTTC. This codes for CASSLTGSSSPGNNEQFF.

This clonotype was recorded at least ten times. The chain recombines TRBV5-6 with TRBJ2-7; D is unclear. Germline values: CDR1 SGHDT, CDR2 YYEEEE. Trimming pared 4 bases from V and 5 bases from J, leaving 10 bases between. This CDR3 has 12 amino acids. CDR3 amino acids: CASSRDDHEQYF. The CDR3 region has the DNA TGTGCCAGCAGCCGTGACGACCACGAGCAGTACTTC.

The V gene is TRBV7-9, the J gene TRBJ2-7; D uncertain. This CDR3 contains 16 residues. The germline V gene encodes CDR1 SEHNR and CDR2 FQNEAQ (reference sequence). Trimming removed 3 bases at V and 0 bases at J, with 15 bases between. Here the CDR3 DNA reads TGTGCCAGCAGCTTCCCCATGTGGTCGAGCTCCTACGAGCAGTACTTC. Protein product: CASSFPMWSSSYEQYF.

This rearrangement joins TRBV11-2 to TRBJ2-5; 15 bases map to TRBD2. J gave up 5 bases and V 1 base, and 11 bases lay outside the gene matches. Per the germline V gene, CDR1 is SGHAT and CDR2 is FQNNGV. There are 19 residues in the CDR3. The DNA of the CDR3 is TGTGCCAGCAGCTTAGGTATTGGGGGACTAGCGGGAGGACGGGAGACCCAGTACTTC. Protein sequence: CASSLGIGGLAGGRETQYF.

This chain's CDR3 is CASSDMFLGQADYEQYF. The CDR3 DNA reads TGTGCCAGCAGTGACATGTTTTTGGGACAGGCGGATTACGAGCAGTACTTC. The chain has TRBV2 and TRBJ2-7, with 8 bases aligning to TRBD1. V gave up 3 bases and J gave up 4 bases; unmatched junction bases: 14. Germline V gene data show CDR1 as SNHLY and CDR2 as FYNNEI. The CDR3 is 17 residues long.

This clonotype showed up many times. This sequence joins TRBV7-2 and TRBJ2-3; possible D gene TRBD2, 5 bases. Per germline, CDR1 SGHTA and CDR2 FQGNSA. Trimming removed 5 bases from V and 2 bases from J, with 14 bases in between. The CDR3 loop spans 15 amino acids. CDR3 nucleotide sequence: TGTGCCAGCAGCCTGGATGGCGGGTACACAGATACGCAGTATTTT. Protein product: CASSLDGGYTDTQYF.

This clonotype was seen at least ten times. The chain employs TRBV3-1 and TRBJ1-2; 8 bases map to TRBD1. From germline, CDR1 is LGHDT and CDR2 YNNKEL (reference sequence). V dropped 3 bases and J dropped 3; count of bases not matched to a gene: 6. The CDR3 spans 15 residues. The CDR3 here is CASSHPRQGYYGYTF. CDR3 in DNA: TGTGCCAGCAGCCACCCCAGACAGGGGTACTATGGCTACACCTTC.

This clonotype was seen ten or more times. The chain is built from TRBV27 and TRBJ1-5; 12 bases align to TRBD1. With V trimmed by 6 bases and J by 7 bases, 7 bases remained unmatched. Germline CDR1 reads MNHEY; CDR2 reads SMNVEV (reference sequence). This CDR3 is built from 15 residues. CDR3 bases: TGTGCCAGCAGCGAAACCGGGACAGGGGGCCAGCCCCAGCATTTT. Translated: CASSETGTGGQPQHF.